This TCR beta chain came from a study of T cell responses to AZD1222 COVID-19 vaccine. Study results and limitations: Targets within unmutated variant regions were reportedly found for nearly half of spike-specific TCRs. When two AZD1222 doses had been given, Spike-specific TCR breadth and depth rose.

Samples with a second dose at about 4 or about 12 weeks were pooled together. This CDR3 is built from 14 residues. Germline CDR1 and CDR2: SEHNR and FQNEAQ (reference sequence). V shed 5 bases, J shed 4 bases, and the junction held 7 bases outside the gene matches. A word on this clone: Its target is unknown.

Profiling relied on immunoSEQ multiplex PCR, and the TCRdb table lists in-frame clones only, not all of them. The sample gives under 60,000 clones, about 88% of which show up once; less than 6% is in the top ten. The V gene is TRBV7-9, the J gene TRBJ1-1; TRBD1 aligns across 7 bases. The clonotype was recovered from an adult who received the AZD1222 COVID-19 vaccine. This sample comprised peripheral blood, obtained 28 days after the second AZD1222 dose. CDR3 in DNA: TGTGCCAGCAGCGGTACAGGGGTTGGCACTGAAGCTTTCTTT. Translated: CASSGTGVGTEAFF.